This TCR beta chain was identified in a study of PD-1 blockade in classical Hodgkin lymphoma. Study outcomes and limitations: Undefined causes, possibly disease activity or prior therapy, underlie the repertoire differences. Reports described newly diagnosed patients as having lower baseline TCR diversity than healthy donors.

Only in-frame clones appear in the TCRdb table, and some are missing; sequencing was by immunoSEQ multiplex PCR. Found here are thousands of clones, 60% to 85% of them singletons; the top ten hold roughly 8.7%. This CDR3 contains 13 residues. V lost 1 base, J lost 0 bases, and 6 bases lay in between. CDR1 and CDR2 (germline): SQVTM, ANQGSEA. About this clone: Its target is not known.

Time point described: newly diagnosed, previously untreated cHL patient sample. What served as comparison were PBMCs in newly diagnosed, untreated classical Hodgkin lymphoma. The sample taken for sequencing was peripheral blood mononuclear cells (PBMCs). The chain combines TRBV29-1 with TRBJ1-1; no firm D call. This clonotype originated in a human donor with classical Hodgkin lymphoma. The CDR3 sequence: CSVEVLMNTEAFF. In DNA form, the CDR3 reads TGCAGCGTTGAAGTGCTGATGAACACTGAAGCTTTCTTT.